The sequence of this TCR beta chain was determined in a study of blood T cell repertoires in COVID-19. Sequencing used immunoSEQ multiplex PCR; TCRdb keeps in-frame clones, though not all of them. The data show about 210,000 clones, with about 91% seen just once and under 1.5% held by the top ten. CDR1 is DFQATT and CDR2 is SNEGSKA in the germline V gene (reference sequence). V gave up 5 bases and J gave up 8 bases, with 12 bases separating them. CDR3 size: 11 residues. Material: peripheral blood. The clonotype comes from a man aged 25 to 40 with acute or convalescent COVID-19. V usage is TRBV20-1 and J usage is TRBJ1-2; a weak D match, TRBD1 (5 bases). The CDR3 coding sequence is TGCAGTGCTTACGACAGAGGCGGCTACACCTTC. It is translated as CSAYDRGGYTF.